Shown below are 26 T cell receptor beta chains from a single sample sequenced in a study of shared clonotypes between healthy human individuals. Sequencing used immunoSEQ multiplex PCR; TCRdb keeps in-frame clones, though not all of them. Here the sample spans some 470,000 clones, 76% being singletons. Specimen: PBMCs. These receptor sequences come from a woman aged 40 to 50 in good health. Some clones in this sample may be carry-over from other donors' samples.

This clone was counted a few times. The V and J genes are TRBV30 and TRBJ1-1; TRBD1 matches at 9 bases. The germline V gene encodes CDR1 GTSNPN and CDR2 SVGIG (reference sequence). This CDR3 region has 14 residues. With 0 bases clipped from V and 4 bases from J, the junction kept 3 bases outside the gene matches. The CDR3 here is CAWSVGTGFTEAFF. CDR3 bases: TGTGCCTGGAGTGTCGGGACAGGGTTCACTGAAGCTTTCTTT. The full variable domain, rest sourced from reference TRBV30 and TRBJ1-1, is SQTIHQWPATLVQPVGSPLSLECTVEGTSNPNLYWYRQAAGRGLQLLFYSVGIGQISSEVPQNLSASRPQDRQFILSSKKLLLSDSGFYLCAWSVGTGFTEAFFGQGTRLTVV.

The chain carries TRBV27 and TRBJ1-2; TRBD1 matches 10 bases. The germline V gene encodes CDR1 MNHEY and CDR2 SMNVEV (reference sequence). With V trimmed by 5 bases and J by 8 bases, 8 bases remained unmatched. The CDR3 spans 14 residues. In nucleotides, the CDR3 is TGTGCCAGCAGTATTCGACAGGGGGCGGGGGGCTACACCTTC. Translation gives CASSIRQGAGGYTF.

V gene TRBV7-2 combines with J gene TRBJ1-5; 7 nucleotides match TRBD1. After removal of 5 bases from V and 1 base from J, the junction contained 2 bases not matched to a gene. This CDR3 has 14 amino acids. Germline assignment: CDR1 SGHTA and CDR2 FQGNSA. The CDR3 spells CASSADRSNQPQHF. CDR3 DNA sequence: TGTGCCAGCAGCGCGGACAGGAGCAATCAGCCCCAGCATTTT.

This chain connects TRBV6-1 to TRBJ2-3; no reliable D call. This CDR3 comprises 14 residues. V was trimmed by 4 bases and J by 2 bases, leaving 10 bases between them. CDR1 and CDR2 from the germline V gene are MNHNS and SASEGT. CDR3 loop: CASSVAVNTDTQYF. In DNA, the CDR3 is TGTGCCAGCAGTGTGGCAGTGAACACAGATACGCAGTATTTT.

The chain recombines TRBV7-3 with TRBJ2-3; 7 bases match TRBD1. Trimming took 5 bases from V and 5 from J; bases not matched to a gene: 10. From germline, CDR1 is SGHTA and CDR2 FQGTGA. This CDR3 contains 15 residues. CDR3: CASSQTGTELDTQYF. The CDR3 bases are TGTGCCAGCAGCCAGACCGGGACAGAATTAGATACGCAGTATTTT.

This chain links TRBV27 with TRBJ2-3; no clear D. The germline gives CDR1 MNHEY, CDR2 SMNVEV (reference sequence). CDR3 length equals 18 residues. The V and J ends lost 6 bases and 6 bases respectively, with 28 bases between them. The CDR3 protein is CASRPLTFTLKLADTQYF. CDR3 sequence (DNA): TGTGCCAGCAGACCTCTTACATTCACTCTGAAGCTCGCTGATACGCAGTATTTT.

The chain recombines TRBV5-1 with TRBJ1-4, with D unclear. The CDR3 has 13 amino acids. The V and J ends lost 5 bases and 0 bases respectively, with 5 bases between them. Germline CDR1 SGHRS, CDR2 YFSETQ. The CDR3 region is CASSPATNEKLFF. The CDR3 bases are TGCGCCAGCAGTCCTGCAACTAATGAAAAACTGTTTTTT.

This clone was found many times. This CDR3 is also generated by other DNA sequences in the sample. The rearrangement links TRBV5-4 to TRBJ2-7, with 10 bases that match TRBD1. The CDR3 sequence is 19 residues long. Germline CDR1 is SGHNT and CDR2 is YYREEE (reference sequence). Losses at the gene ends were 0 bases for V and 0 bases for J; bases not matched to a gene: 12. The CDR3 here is CASSLAPTGGLLSSYEQYF. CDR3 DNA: TGTGCCAGCAGCTTGGCCCCGACAGGGGGCCTTTTAAGCTCCTACGAGCAGTACTTC.

In DNA, the CDR3 is TGTGCCAGCAGCTTAGATGAGTCCTACGAGCAGTACTTC. Protein sequence: CASSLDESYEQYF. The V gene is TRBV11-2, the J gene TRBJ2-7; D unresolved. Germline V gives CDR1 SGHAT, CDR2 FQNNGV. The CDR3 covers 13 residues. V was pared by 0 bases and J by 1 base, with 4 bases between.

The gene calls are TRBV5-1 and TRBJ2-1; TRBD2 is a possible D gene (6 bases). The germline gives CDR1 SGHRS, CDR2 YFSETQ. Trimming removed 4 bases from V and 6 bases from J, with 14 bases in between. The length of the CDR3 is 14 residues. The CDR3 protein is CASSPRDSGNEQFF. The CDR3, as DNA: TGCGCCAGCAGCCCCCGGGACTCGGGCAATGAGCAGTTCTTC.

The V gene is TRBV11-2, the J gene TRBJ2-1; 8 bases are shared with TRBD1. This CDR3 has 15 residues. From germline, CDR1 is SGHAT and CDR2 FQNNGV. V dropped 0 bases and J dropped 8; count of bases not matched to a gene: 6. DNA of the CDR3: TGTGCCAGCAGCTTAGAACGGACAGGGATCCATGAGCAGTTCTTC. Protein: CASSLERTGIHEQFF.

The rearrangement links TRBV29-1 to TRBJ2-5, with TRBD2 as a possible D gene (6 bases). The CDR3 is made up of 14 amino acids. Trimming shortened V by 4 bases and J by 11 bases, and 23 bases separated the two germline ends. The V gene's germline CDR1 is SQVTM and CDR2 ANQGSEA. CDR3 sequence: CSVGTGRGIEAQYF. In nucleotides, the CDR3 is TGCAGCGTTGGCACGGGGCGGGGAATAGAGGCTCAGTACTTC.

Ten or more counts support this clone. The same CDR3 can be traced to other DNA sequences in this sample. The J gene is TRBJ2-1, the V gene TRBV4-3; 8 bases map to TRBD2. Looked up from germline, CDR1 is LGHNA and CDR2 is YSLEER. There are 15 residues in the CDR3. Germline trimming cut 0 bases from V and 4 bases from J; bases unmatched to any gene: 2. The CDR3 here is CASSQDGGRYNEQFF. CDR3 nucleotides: TGCGCCAGCAGCCAAGATGGCGGGAGGTACAATGAGCAGTTCTTC.

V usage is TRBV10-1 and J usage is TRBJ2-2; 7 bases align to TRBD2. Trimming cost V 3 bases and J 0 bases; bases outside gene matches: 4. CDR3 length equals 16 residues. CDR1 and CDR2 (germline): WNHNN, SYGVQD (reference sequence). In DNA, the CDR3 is TGCGCCAGCAGTGACCCGGGAGGAACGAACACCGGGGAGCTGTTTTTT. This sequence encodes CASSDPGGTNTGELFF.

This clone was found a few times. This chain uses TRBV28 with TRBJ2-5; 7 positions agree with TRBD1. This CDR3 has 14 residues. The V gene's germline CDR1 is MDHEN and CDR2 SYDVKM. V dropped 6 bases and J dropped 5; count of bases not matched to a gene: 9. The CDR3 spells CASREWDRRETQYF. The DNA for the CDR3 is TGTGCCAGCAGGGAGTGGGACAGAAGGGAGACCCAGTACTTC.

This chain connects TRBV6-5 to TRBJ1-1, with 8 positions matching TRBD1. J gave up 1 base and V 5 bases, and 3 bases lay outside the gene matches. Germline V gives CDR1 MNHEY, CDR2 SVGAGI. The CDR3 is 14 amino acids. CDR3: CASSRDRKNTEAFF. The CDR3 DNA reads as TGTGCCAGCAGTCGGGACAGGAAGAACACTGAAGCTTTCTTT.

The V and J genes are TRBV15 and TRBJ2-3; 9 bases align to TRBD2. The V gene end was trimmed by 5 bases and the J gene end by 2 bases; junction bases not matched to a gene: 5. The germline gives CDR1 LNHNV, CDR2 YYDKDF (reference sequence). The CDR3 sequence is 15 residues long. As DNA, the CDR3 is TGTGCCACCAGCTGGAGGACTAGCGCCACAGATACGCAGTATTTT. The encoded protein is CATSWRTSATDTQYF.

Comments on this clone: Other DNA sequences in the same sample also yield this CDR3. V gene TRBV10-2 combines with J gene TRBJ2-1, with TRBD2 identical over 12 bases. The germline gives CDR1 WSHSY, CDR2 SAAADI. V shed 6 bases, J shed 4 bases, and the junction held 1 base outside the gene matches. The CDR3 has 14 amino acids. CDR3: CASRLAGGYNEQFF. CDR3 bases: TGCGCCAGCAGACTAGCGGGAGGATACAATGAGCAGTTCTTC.

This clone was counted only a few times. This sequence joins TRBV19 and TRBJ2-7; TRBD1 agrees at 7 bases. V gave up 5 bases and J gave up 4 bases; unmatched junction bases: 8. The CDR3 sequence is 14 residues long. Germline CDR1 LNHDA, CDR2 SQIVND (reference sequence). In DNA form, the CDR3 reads TGTGCCAGTAGTGCACAGGGGATGGGGTACGAGCAGTACTTC. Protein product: CASSAQGMGYEQYF.

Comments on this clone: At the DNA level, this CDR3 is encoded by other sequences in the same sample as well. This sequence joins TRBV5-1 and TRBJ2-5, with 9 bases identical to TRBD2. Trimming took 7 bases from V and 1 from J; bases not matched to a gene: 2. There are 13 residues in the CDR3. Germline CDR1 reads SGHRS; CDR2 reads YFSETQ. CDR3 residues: CASSSGAQETQYF. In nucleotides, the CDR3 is TGCGCCAGCTCTAGCGGGGCCCAAGAGACCCAGTACTTC.

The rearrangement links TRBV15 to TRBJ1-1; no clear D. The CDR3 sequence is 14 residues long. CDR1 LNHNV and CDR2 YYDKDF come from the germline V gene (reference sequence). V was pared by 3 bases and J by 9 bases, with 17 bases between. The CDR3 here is CATSRASVGPKAFF. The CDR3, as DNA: TGTGCCACCAGCAGGGCTTCAGTAGGGCCAAAAGCTTTCTTT.

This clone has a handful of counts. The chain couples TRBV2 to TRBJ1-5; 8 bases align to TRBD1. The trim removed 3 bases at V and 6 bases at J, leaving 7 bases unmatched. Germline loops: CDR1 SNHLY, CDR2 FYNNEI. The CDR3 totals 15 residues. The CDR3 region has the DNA TGTGCCAGCAGTGAGAGCAGGGGGCTGTTTCAGCCCCAGCATTTT. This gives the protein CASSESRGLFQPQHF.

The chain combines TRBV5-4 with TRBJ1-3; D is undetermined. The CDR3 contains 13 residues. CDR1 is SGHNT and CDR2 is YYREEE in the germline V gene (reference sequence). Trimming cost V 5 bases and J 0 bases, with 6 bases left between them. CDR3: CASRGSSGNTIYF. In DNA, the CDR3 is TGTGCCAGCAGAGGCAGCTCTGGAAACACCATATATTTT.

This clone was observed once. The CDR3 spells CASSLAAGYNYGYTF. DNA of the CDR3: TGTGCCAGCAGCTTAGCGGCAGGGTATAACTATGGCTACACCTTC. The J gene is TRBJ1-2, the V gene TRBV7-2; D is possibly TRBD1 (5 bases). Germline-derived CDR1 and CDR2 are SGHTA and FQGNSA. The ends were cut back, 0 bases at V and 1 base at J, with 9 bases in the middle. The CDR3 is 15 residues long.

The chain's CDR3 is CASRPNDRESGEAFF. The CDR3 DNA reads TGCGCCAGCAGACCAAATGACAGGGAATCGGGTGAAGCTTTCTTT. The chain links TRBV10-1 to TRBJ1-1; the match to TRBD1 covers 7 bases. After removal of 6 bases from V and 7 bases from J, the junction contained 14 bases not matched to a gene. CDR1 and CDR2 from the germline V gene are WNHNN and SYGVQD (reference sequence). This CDR3 has 15 residues.

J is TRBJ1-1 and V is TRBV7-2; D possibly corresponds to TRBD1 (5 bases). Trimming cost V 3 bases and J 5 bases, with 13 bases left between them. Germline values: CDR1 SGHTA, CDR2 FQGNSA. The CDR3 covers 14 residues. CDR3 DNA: TGTGCCAGCAGCTTGAGCGGGGGTAGTACTGAAGCTTTCTTT. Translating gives CASSLSGGSTEAFF.